One sample yielded the 16 T cell receptor beta chains listed below, sequenced in a study of blood T cell repertoires in COVID-19. Produced via immunoSEQ multiplex PCR; TCRdb's table is partial and in-frame only. The table includes approximately 220,000 clones, around 88% detected once. Sample: PBMCs or T cells enriched from blood (not recorded which). The receptors come from a woman aged 25 to 39 who had been exposed to COVID-19.

The V call is TRBV7-3, the J call TRBJ1-2; unclear D gene. The CDR3 has 16 residues. Germline CDR1 reads SGHTA; CDR2 reads FQGTGA. Trimming left V 7 bases short and J 4 bases short, with 22 bases between. CDR3 residues: CASKLRLPTMVYGYTF. The CDR3 DNA reads as TGTGCCAGCAAACTGCGATTGCCCACTATGGTCTATGGCTACACCTTC. Looking up the rest from reference TRBV7-3 and TRBJ1-2 gives the full variable domain: GAGVSQTPSNKVTEKGKYVELRCDPISGHTALYWYRQSLGQGPEFLIYFQGTGAADDSGLPNDRFFAVRPEGSVSTLKIQRTERGDSAVYLCASKLRLPTMVYGYTFGSGTRLTVV.

The chain recombines TRBV7-8 with TRBJ2-5, with TRBD1 matching over 10 bases. V shed 5 bases, J shed 4 bases, and the junction held 4 bases outside the gene matches. Germline V CDR1 and CDR2: SGHVS, FQNEAQ. This CDR3 has 14 amino acids. CDR3 bases: TGTGCCAGCAGCGATAGGACAGGGGGAGAGACCCAGTACTTC. Its translation: CASSDRTGGETQYF.

This chain connects TRBV5-1 to TRBJ1-3, with D perhaps matching TRBD1 (5 bases). The CDR3 consists of 16 residues. Germline CDR1 reads SGHRS; CDR2 reads YFSETQ. The V gene lost 0 bases and the J gene lost 4 bases, with 14 bases spanning the gap. DNA for the CDR3: TGCGCCAGCAGCTTGGGAGGTACAGGTAGAGGAAACACCATATATTTT. It codes for CASSLGGTGRGNTIYF. The full variable domain, its missing parts supplied by reference TRBV5-1 and TRBJ1-3, is KAGVTQTPRYLIKTRGQQVTLSCSPISGHRSVSWYQQTPGQGLQFLFEYFSETQRNKGNFPGRFSGRQFSNSRSEMNVSTLELGDSALYLCASSLGGTGRGNTIYFGEGSWLTVV.

This clone was counted a single time. The CDR3 is CASSGQGNYGYTF. For the CDR3, the DNA is TGCGCCAGCAGCGGACAGGGGAACTATGGCTACACCTTC. The V and J genes are TRBV10-2 and TRBJ1-2; 9 positions match TRBD1. The germline gives CDR1 WSHSY, CDR2 SAAADI. The CDR3 loop spans 13 amino acids. V dropped 6 bases and J dropped 2; count of bases not matched to a gene: 1.

The chain combines TRBV3-1 (or the pseudogene TRBV3-2) with TRBJ2-7; tentatively, D is TRBD2 (6 bases). V shed 4 bases and J shed 7 bases, with 11 bases lying between them. The CDR3 consists of 12 residues. Germline loops: CDR1 LGHDT, CDR2 YNNKEL (reference sequence). The CDR3 sequence: CASSPSAGEQYF. The CDR3 bases are TGTGCCAGCAGCCCTTCGGCGGGGGAGCAGTACTTC.

J is TRBJ1-5 and V is TRBV9, with D possibly being TRBD1 (5 bases). Between the trimmed V and J ends, which lost 0 bases and 4 bases, there was a span of 11 bases. The germline V gene has CDR1 SGDLS and CDR2 YYNGEE. The CDR3 is 15 amino acids. CDR3 protein: CASSVVRDHNQPQHF. In DNA form, the CDR3 reads TGTGCCAGCAGCGTAGTGCGGGACCATAATCAGCCCCAGCATTTT.

This chain connects TRBV29-1 to TRBJ2-7; TRBD2 aligns across 9 bases. V was pared by 5 bases and J by 0 bases, with 5 bases of the junction left unmatched. CDR1 is SQVTM, CDR2 ANQGSEA, per germline. CDR3 size: 14 residues. The CDR3 reads CSVMTSGYSYEQYF. CDR3 nucleotide sequence: TGCAGCGTTATGACTAGCGGTTACTCCTACGAGCAGTACTTC.

This clone was recorded only once. Other nucleotide sequences from this sample produce the same CDR3. The chain carries TRBV5-1 and TRBJ2-6, with D tentatively TRBD2 (5 bases). Germline CDR1 SGHRS, CDR2 YFSETQ. This CDR3 spans 15 amino acids. Between the trimmed V and J ends, which lost 0 bases and 3 bases, there was a span of 7 bases. CDR3 in amino acids: CASSLEGSGANVLTF. In DNA form, the CDR3 reads TGCGCCAGCAGCTTGGAAGGGAGTGGGGCCAACGTCCTGACTTTC.

The V call is TRBV10-3, the J call TRBJ2-7, with 9 nucleotides matching TRBD1. The CDR3 runs 14 residues. Per the germline V gene, CDR1 is ENHRY and CDR2 is SYGVKD. Unmatched junction bases numbered 6, after V lost 6 bases and J lost 3 bases. CDR3 coding DNA: TGTGCCATCAGGCCGGGACAGGGAAGCTACGAGCAGTACTTC. It yields the protein CAIRPGQGSYEQYF.

J is TRBJ2-7 and V is TRBV19, with D tentatively TRBD1 (6 bases). The germline V gene has CDR1 LNHDA and CDR2 SQIVND (reference sequence). The CDR3 loop spans 12 amino acids. V shed 6 bases and J shed 6 bases, with 12 bases lying between them. The CDR3 is CASRQGPSEQYF. For the CDR3, the DNA is TGTGCCAGTAGACAGGGCCCTTCCGAGCAGTACTTC.

The chain joins TRBV5-1 to TRBJ2-6; TRBD1 agrees at 8 bases. The junction had 6 bases not matched to a gene; V was cut back by 0 bases and J by 4 bases. The germline CDR1 and CDR2 sequences are SGHRS and YFSETQ. The CDR3 spans 17 residues. Here the CDR3 reads CASSLAGTGSGANVLTF. The CDR3 nucleotides read TGCGCCAGCAGCTTGGCCGGGACAGGCTCAGGGGCCAACGTCCTGACTTTC.

This chain links TRBV5-1 with TRBJ1-1, with D possibly matching TRBD1 (6 bases). Trimming stripped 2 bases from V and 1 base from J, with 9 bases between. This CDR3 has 14 residues. Germline loops: CDR1 SGHRS, CDR2 YFSETQ. CDR3 coding DNA: TGCGCCAGCAGCTTAAACAGGGAGAACACTGAAGCTTTCTTT. Translating gives CASSLNRENTEAFF.

The chain has TRBV6-5 and TRBJ2-7; tentative D call: TRBD1 (7 bases). The CDR3 spans 15 residues. CDR1 and CDR2 from the germline V gene are MNHEY and SVGAGI. The V gene lost 0 bases and the J gene lost 4 bases, with 13 bases spanning the gap. CDR3 sequence reads: CASSYSMEGAYEQYF. For the CDR3, the DNA is TGTGCCAGCAGTTACTCGATGGAGGGGGCGTACGAGCAGTACTTC.

The genes are TRBV4-1 and TRBJ1-4; tentative D call: TRBD1 (5 bases). Trimming removed 3 bases from V and 1 base from J, with 12 bases in between. This CDR3 region has 16 residues. Per germline, CDR1 MGHRA and CDR2 YSYEKL. The CDR3 nucleotides are TGCGCCAGCAGCCATGGGGGGGACGGAACTAATGAAAAACTGTTTTTT. Translating it yields CASSHGGDGTNEKLFF.

CDR3 sequence (DNA): TGTGCCAGCAGCACCCGAGGCTGGGGGGGGCTAGGTGGCTACACCTTC. This translates into CASSTRGWGGLGGYTF. The J gene is TRBJ1-2, the V gene TRBV9, with D tentatively TRBD1 (6 bases). V lost 4 bases, J lost 7 bases, and 23 bases lay in between. Germline CDR1 SGDLS, CDR2 YYNGEE. This CDR3 region has 16 residues.

The chain uses TRBV27 and TRBJ2-2; a possible D gene is TRBD2 (6 bases). The CDR3 runs to 14 residues. Germline CDR1 and CDR2: MNHEY and SMNVEV (reference sequence). The V end was cut by 3 bases, the J end by 2 bases, with 7 bases between. The CDR3 DNA reads as TGTGCCAGCAGTTTGGGACTCAACACCGGGGAGCTGTTTTTT. Its translation is CASSLGLNTGELFF.